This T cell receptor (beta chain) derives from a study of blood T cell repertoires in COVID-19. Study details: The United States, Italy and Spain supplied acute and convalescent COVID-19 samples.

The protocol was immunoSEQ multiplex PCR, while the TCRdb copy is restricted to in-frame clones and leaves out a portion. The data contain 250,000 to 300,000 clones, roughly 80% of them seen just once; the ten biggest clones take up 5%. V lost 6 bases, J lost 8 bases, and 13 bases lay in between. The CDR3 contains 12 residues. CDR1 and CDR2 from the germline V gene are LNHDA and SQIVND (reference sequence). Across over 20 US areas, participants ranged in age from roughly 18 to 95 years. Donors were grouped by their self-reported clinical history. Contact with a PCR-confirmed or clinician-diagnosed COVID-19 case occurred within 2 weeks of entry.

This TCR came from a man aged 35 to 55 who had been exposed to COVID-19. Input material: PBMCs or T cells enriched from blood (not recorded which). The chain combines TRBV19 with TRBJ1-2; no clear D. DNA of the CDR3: TGTGCCAGTAGGGAGGTAGGATGGGGCTACACCTTC. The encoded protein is CASREVGWGYTF.